This T cell receptor beta chain was identified during a study of cytomegalovirus exposure and HLA in healthy donors. At the level of the study: Assignment to the Caucasian-associated ancestry cluster applied to approximately 80% of the approximately 390 genotyped donors.

Study conclusions and caveats: In a later analysis, several top co-occurrence clusters appeared linked to parvovirus B19, influenza, CMV and Epstein-Barr virus. A few of the chains that were CMV-associated were confirmed in vitro to be specific for CMV antigens. A later analysis linked around 17,000 TCR beta sequences to HLA alleles at 0.05 false discovery rate.

This PCR relied on a set of 60 Vbeta primers and 13 Jbeta primers. TCRdb keeps only in-frame clones here, not all; method: immunoSEQ multiplex PCR. The sample consists of about 120,000 clones, 65% to 85% of them appearing once. The germline CDR1 and CDR2 sequences are SGHNT and YENEEA. This CDR3 region has 14 residues. Trimming at V came to 1 base and at J to 7 bases, leaving 4 bases not matched to a gene. A word on this clone: The antigen remains undetermined.

This chain links TRBV11-3 with TRBJ2-1, with 7 positions matching TRBD2. The TCR sequence derives from a man aged 50-60 years in good health and CMV-seronegative. The sequenced material came from PBMCs. The chain's CDR3 is CASSLAGGRNEQFF. As DNA, the CDR3 is TGTGCCAGCAGCTTAGCAGGCGGGAGAAATGAGCAGTTCTTC.